This TCR beta chain was retrieved from a study of T cell responses to AZD1222 COVID-19 vaccine. Overall study results and limits: Repertoires were obtained only post-peak T cell response.

Assay used: immunoSEQ multiplex PCR; TCRdb lists only in-frame clones, some missing. The profile shows under 150,000 clones, roughly 90% of them singletons. The CDR3 contains 16 residues. With regard to this clone: Its target is not known.

The sequences come from peripheral blood, collected on day 0 of AZD1222 vaccination. This chain joins TRBV12-1 and TRBJ2-7; TRBD2, the table's D call, was not compared with the DNA. TRBV12-1 is listed as a pseudogene. The receptor was isolated from an adult in good health. CDR3 protein: CASSSTVVAGSYEQYF. The CDR3 region has the DNA TGTGCCAGCAGTTCTACGGTAGTAGCGGGGTCCTACGAGCAGTACTTC.